One sample yielded the 5 T cell receptor beta chains listed below, sequenced in a study of blood T cell repertoires in COVID-19. Method: immunoSEQ multiplex PCR; TCRdb's copy keeps in-frame clones and lacks some. This sample has around 310,000 clones; 75% to 90% occur once, and the top ten carry around 13%. Sequencing input: peripheral blood. The origin of the receptors is a woman aged 60 to 75 with acute or convalescent COVID-19.

CDR3 nucleotides: TGTGCCAGCAGTGAGGGGCCTGAAGCTTTCTTT. Translating it yields CASSEGPEAFF. This rearrangement joins TRBV2 to TRBJ1-1; D possibly corresponds to TRBD1 (5 bases). CDR3 length equals 11 residues. The germline V gene has CDR1 SNHLY and CDR2 FYNNEI. V was shortened by 3 bases and J by 6 bases, with 5 bases between the two germline ends.

The genes are TRBV19 and TRBJ2-7; TRBD1 matches at 9 bases. The CDR3 loop spans 14 amino acids. Germline assignment: CDR1 LNHDA and CDR2 SQIVND (reference sequence). J lost 3 bases, V lost 10 bases, and 10 bases had no gene match. Written as DNA, the CDR3 is TGTGCCACCCGCGGGACAGGGCGTCGCTACGAGCAGTACTTC. Its protein is CATRGTGRRYEQYF.

The chain employs TRBV7-2 and TRBJ2-7; 9 bases line up with TRBD2. The V gene's germline CDR1 is SGHTA and CDR2 FQGNSA. Trimming removed 5 bases from V and 0 bases from J; junction bases left unmatched: 8. There are 16 residues in the CDR3. The CDR3 DNA sequence: TGTGCCAGCAGCGCACTAGCGGGCCGAAGCTCCTACGAGCAGTACTTC. It is translated as CASSALAGRSSYEQYF.

The chain combines TRBV2 with TRBJ2-1; possible D gene TRBD2, 6 bases. V gave up 7 bases and J gave up 0 bases, with 13 bases separating them. This CDR3 has 15 amino acids. Germline V CDR1 and CDR2: SNHLY, FYNNEI. This CDR3 reads CASKLAGSSYNEQFF. The CDR3 DNA reads as TGTGCCAGCAAGCTCGCGGGAAGCTCCTACAATGAGCAGTTCTTC.

The CDR3 DNA reads TGTGCCAGCAGGTACGGGACTAGCTCTTTGGGTACGCAGTATTTT. Its translation is CASRYGTSSLGTQYF. V is TRBV28 and J is TRBJ2-3, with 9 bases lining up with TRBD2. V lost 6 bases, J lost 8 bases, and 12 bases stayed unmatched. The CDR3 contains 15 residues. Germline V gene lookup returns CDR1 MDHEN and CDR2 SYDVKM.